These 27 T cell receptor beta chains share one sample of origin, sequenced in a study of blood T cells in healthy people across ages. The second PCR ran roughly 7 to 12 cycles with a sample-barcoded 5' primer and J-beta primers. TCRdb redid the calling of the 5' RACE reads with MiXCR, one entry per CDR3 protein. Seen here are more than 450,000 distinct CDR3 sequences, 25% to 35% observed once, and the top ten hold 3.6%. The sample was also linked to a second study, of T cells of mothers and their children.

Sequenced material: blood. The receptors shown here come from a boy between 2 and 15 years old in good health.

The CDR3, as DNA: TGTGCCAGCAGCTTAAGGCTACCGGGACAGGGGGGAGAGACCCAGTACTTC. Protein sequence: CASSLRLPGQGGETQYF. The chain is built from TRBV7-2 and TRBJ2-5, with TRBD1 identical over 11 bases. The CDR3 spans 17 residues. With V trimmed by 2 bases and J by 4 bases, 9 bases remained unmatched. In germline, CDR1 is SGHTA, CDR2 FQGNSA.

The chain recombines TRBV6-2 or TRBV6-3 with TRBJ1-5; 7 bases agree with TRBD1. Losses at the gene ends were 6 bases for V and 6 bases for J; bases not matched to a gene: 8. CDR1 is MNHEY and CDR2 is SVGEGT in the germline V gene. The CDR3 has 14 amino acids. The CDR3 reads CASSPGTEGQPQHF. The CDR3 nucleotides are TGTGCCAGCAGCCCCGGGACAGAGGGTCAGCCCCAGCATTTT.

This clonotype was found a few times. V is TRBV27 and J is TRBJ2-5; 7 bases are shared with TRBD2. CDR3 length: 16 residues. V trimming: 3 bases; J trimming: 5 bases; junction bases outside the gene matches: 12. Germline V gives CDR1 MNHEY, CDR2 SMNVEV (reference sequence). The CDR3 protein is CASSFPAGYNRETQYF. The CDR3 DNA follows: TGTGCCAGCAGTTTCCCAGCGGGGTACAATCGGGAGACCCAGTACTTC.

This clonotype appeared a few times. The genes are TRBV7-2 and TRBJ1-6, with TRBD1 matching over 7 bases. CDR1 is SGHTA and CDR2 is FQGNSA in the germline V gene. The CDR3 has 17 residues. V trimming: 5 bases; J trimming: 9 bases; junction bases outside the gene matches: 16. In nucleotides, the CDR3 is TGTGCCAGCAGCAGACCCACCCAGGGGGTGCCAGGTTCACCCCTCCACTTT. This codes for CASSRPTQGVPGSPLHF.

This clonotype was counted ten times or more. The V and J genes are TRBV5-1 and TRBJ2-3, with D perhaps matching TRBD2 (7 bases). Germline V gives CDR1 SGHRS, CDR2 YFSETQ. The CDR3 runs 17 residues. Deletions cut 4 bases from V and 0 bases from J, with 18 bases between. The chain's CDR3 is CASSPSSGGPSTDTQYF. The DNA for the CDR3 is TGCGCCAGCAGCCCCTCATCCGGGGGGCCTAGCACAGATACGCAGTATTTT.

This clonotype was observed a handful of times. This chain links TRBV11-3 with TRBJ1-2, with TRBD1 identical over 11 bases. The CDR3 is 13 residues long. The germline CDR1 and CDR2 sequences are SGHNT and YENEEA. V shed 5 bases and J 7 bases; nucleotides not matched to a gene: 3. The CDR3: CASSRTGGSGYTF. Here the CDR3 DNA reads TGTGCCAGCAGCCGGACAGGGGGCTCTGGCTACACCTTC.

This clonotype was detected only a few times. This rearrangement joins TRBV7-2 to TRBJ1-6; TRBD1 aligns across 11 bases. CDR1 SGHTA and CDR2 FQGNSA come from the germline V gene. Unmatched junction bases numbered 8, after V lost 5 bases and J lost 8 bases. There are 16 residues in the CDR3. CDR3 amino acids: CASSPVGQGVHSPLHF. CDR3 DNA: TGTGCCAGCAGCCCTGTGGGACAGGGGGTTCATTCACCCCTCCACTTT.

V and J are TRBV27 and TRBJ2-7; no reliable D call. This CDR3 region has 12 residues. Trimming left V 2 bases short and J 6 bases short, with 8 bases between. Germline V gene lookup returns CDR1 MNHEY and CDR2 SMNVEV (reference sequence). The CDR3 DNA sequence: TGTGCCAGCAGTTTAAACCGTATCGAGCAGTACTTC. Its protein is CASSLNRIEQYF.

Only a few counts were recorded for this clonotype. V usage is TRBV6-1 and J usage is TRBJ2-3, with D unresolved. The CDR3 runs to 14 residues. V lost 0 bases and J lost 5, with 9 bases in between. Per the germline V gene, CDR1 is MNHNS and CDR2 is SASEGT. The CDR3 spells CASSEAPLVDTQYF. The CDR3, as DNA: TGTGCCAGCAGTGAAGCCCCACTTGTAGATACGCAGTATTTT.

This clonotype was recorded a few times. The J gene is TRBJ2-7, the V gene TRBV12-3 or TRBV12-4, with a possible D match to TRBD2 (6 bases). With 5 bases removed from V and 6 bases from J, the gap between germline ends came to 11 bases. The CDR3 runs 12 residues. CDR3 in amino acids: CASSRGGAEQYF. The CDR3 DNA follows: TGTGCCAGCAGTAGGGGCGGGGCCGAGCAGTACTTC.

The chain joins TRBV20-1 to TRBJ1-4; 10 positions agree with TRBD1. This CDR3 contains 15 residues. CDR1 and CDR2 from the germline V gene are DFQATT and SNEGSKA (reference sequence). The junction had 1 base not matched to a gene; V was cut back by 3 bases and J by 0 bases. CDR3 coding DNA: TGCAGTGCTAGGGGGACAGGGGCAACTAATGAAAAACTGTTTTTT. This encodes CSARGTGATNEKLFF.

With regard to this clonotype: The germline gene is not matched at one end of the junction; a read error may be the cause. The rearrangement links TRBV6-2 or TRBV6-3 to TRBJ2-5, with 9 bases that match TRBD2. The germline CDR1 and CDR2 sequences are MNHEY and SVGEGT. The CDR3 covers 13 residues. CDR3 bases: TGTGCCAGCAGTTACCAATCGACTAGCGGAGAGCTCTTC. It translates to CASSYQSTSGELF.

This rearrangement joins TRBV10-3 to TRBJ2-1; TRBD2 matches 7 bases. The CDR3 runs 19 residues. J gave up 7 bases and V 7 bases, and 25 bases lay outside the gene matches. Looked up from germline, CDR1 is ENHRY and CDR2 is SYGVKD. CDR3 sequence (DNA): TGTGCCATCAAAACAGGACTAGGCGGTGTAGCCAGCGACCTTAATGAGCAGTTCTTC. It translates to CAIKTGLGGVASDLNEQFF.

The chain links TRBV6-2 or TRBV6-3 to TRBJ1-2; D unclear. Germline CDR1 is MNHEY and CDR2 is SVGEGT. The CDR3 has 11 amino acids. V lost 10 bases and J 0 bases, leaving 6 bases between the germline ends. The CDR3 protein is CATNTNYGYTF. For the CDR3, the DNA is TGTGCCACGAATACTAACTATGGCTACACCTTC.

This chain links TRBV4-2 with TRBJ1-1; TRBD1 matches at 9 bases. Germline V gene sequence: CDR1 LGHNA, CDR2 YNFKEQ. CDR3 size: 14 residues. V was clipped by 4 bases and J by 1 base; unmatched bases: 1. The CDR3 spells CASSPDRGNTEAFF. The CDR3 region has the DNA TGTGCCAGCAGCCCGGACAGGGGGAACACTGAAGCTTTCTTT.

V and J are TRBV27 and TRBJ2-5; 14 bases fit TRBD2. The CDR3 has 15 residues. Germline trimming cut 4 bases from V and 11 bases from J; bases unmatched to any gene: 9. Germline values: CDR1 MNHEY, CDR2 SMNVEV (reference sequence). CDR3 sequence: CASSWGTSGSWEQYF. In DNA form, the CDR3 reads TGTGCCAGCAGTTGGGGGACTAGCGGGAGTTGGGAGCAGTACTTC.

This clonotype was recorded a few times. V gene TRBV7-9 combines with J gene TRBJ1-2; 10 bases are a match to TRBD1. With 5 bases clipped from V and 4 bases from J, the junction kept 7 bases outside the gene matches. This CDR3 is built from 15 residues. The germline CDR1 and CDR2 sequences are SEHNR and FQNEAQ (reference sequence). The CDR3 spells CASSQDRGLGYGYTF. CDR3 DNA sequence: TGTGCCAGCAGCCAAGACAGGGGGCTTGGCTATGGCTACACCTTC.

This clonotype was picked up a small number of times. The CDR3 is CASSQMPRTGKGDTIYF. The DNA of the CDR3 is TGTGCCAGCAGCCAGATGCCTCGGACTGGGAAGGGGGACACCATATATTTT. The chain links TRBV4-2 to TRBJ1-3; TRBD1 is a possible D gene (6 bases). Trimming removed 3 bases from V and 8 bases from J, with 23 bases in between. The CDR3 covers 17 residues. Per the germline V gene, CDR1 is LGHNA and CDR2 is YNFKEQ.

This chain connects TRBV29-1 to TRBJ2-1; no reliable D call. The J call may be wrong; the DNA end is better matched by TRBJ2-7. Germline V gives CDR1 SQVTM, CDR2 ANQGSEA. CDR3 length: 13 amino acids. This CDR3 reads CSVEGGNPYEQYF. CDR3 bases: TGCAGCGTTGAAGGGGGAAATCCCTACGAGCAGTACTTC.

This clonotype was observed a few times. The genes are TRBV7-9 and TRBJ2-5; tentative D call: TRBD1 (6 bases). The CDR3 is 15 residues long. CDR1 SEHNR and CDR2 FQNEAQ come from the germline V gene (reference sequence). The V end lost 5 bases, the J end lost 1 base, and 14 bases lay between the germline ends. The CDR3 protein is CASSLYGQIQETQYF. As DNA, the CDR3 is TGTGCCAGCAGCCTATATGGACAGATCCAAGAGACCCAGTACTTC.

This clonotype has more than one count but fewer than ten. The chain recombines TRBV29-1 with TRBJ2-7; TRBD2 might be the D (6 bases). In germline, CDR1 is SQVTM, CDR2 ANQGSEA. The CDR3 sequence is 11 residues long. V was trimmed by 6 bases and J by 2 bases, leaving 8 bases between them. CDR3 in DNA: TGCAGCGTCGGAGGGACCTACGAGCAGTACTTC. This encodes CSVGGTYEQYF.

The CDR3 sequence: CASSLIQGGYNEQFF. The CDR3 DNA reads as TGTGCCAGCAGCTTAATCCAGGGGGGCTACAATGAGCAGTTCTTC. This chain joins TRBV7-9 and TRBJ2-1; tentatively, D is TRBD1 (7 bases). The ends were cut back, 2 bases at V and 3 bases at J, with 11 bases in the middle. CDR3 length equals 15 residues. Per germline, CDR1 SEHNR and CDR2 FQNEAQ (reference sequence).

CDR3 loop: CASSLDWDREETQYF. The DNA of the CDR3 is TGTGCCAGCAGCTTAGACTGGGACAGAGAAGAGACCCAGTACTTC. The chain couples TRBV11-2 to TRBJ2-5; TRBD1 matches 7 bases. The germline CDR1 and CDR2 sequences are SGHAT and FQNNGV. The CDR3 covers 15 residues. With 0 bases clipped from V and 3 bases from J, the junction kept 4 bases outside the gene matches.

In its sample, this clonotype was seen a few times. The V gene is TRBV6-2 or TRBV6-3, the J gene TRBJ2-1, with 8 bases identical to TRBD2. Germline trimming cut 8 bases from V and 8 bases from J; bases unmatched to any gene: 11. The germline V gene has CDR1 MNHEY and CDR2 SVGEGT. The CDR3 covers 14 residues. Here the CDR3 reads CASAISGSGDEQFF. The CDR3 DNA is TGTGCCAGCGCAATCAGCGGGAGTGGGGATGAGCAGTTCTTC.

Regarding this clonotype: One junction end disagrees with the germline gene, perhaps due to a read error. The CDR3 nucleotides are TGCAGCGTTGACCCCACTAAAGCTTTCTTT. Protein: CSVDPTKAFF. The V call is TRBV29-1, the J call TRBJ1-1; D remains unclear. Germline loops: CDR1 SQVTM, CDR2 ANQGSEA. The CDR3 length is 10 residues.

The V gene is TRBV6-1, the J gene TRBJ2-5; D is unresolved. Trimming removed 0 bases at V and 2 bases at J, with 13 bases between. The CDR3 runs to 16 residues. Looked up from germline, CDR1 is MNHNS and CDR2 is SASEGT. DNA of the CDR3: TGTGCCAGCAGTGAAGCACTGTGGGCAGTTCAAGAGACCCAGTACTTC. It translates to CASSEALWAVQETQYF.

V is TRBV7-8 and J is TRBJ2-5; TRBD2 might be the D (7 bases). Germline V CDR1 and CDR2: SGHVS, FQNEAQ. The CDR3 spans 14 residues. The V end lost 1 base, the J end lost 5 bases, and 11 bases lay between the germline ends. The CDR3 DNA is TGTGCCAGCAGCTTAGAGGGGGGGAGGGAGACCCAGTACTTC. Protein product: CASSLEGGRETQYF.